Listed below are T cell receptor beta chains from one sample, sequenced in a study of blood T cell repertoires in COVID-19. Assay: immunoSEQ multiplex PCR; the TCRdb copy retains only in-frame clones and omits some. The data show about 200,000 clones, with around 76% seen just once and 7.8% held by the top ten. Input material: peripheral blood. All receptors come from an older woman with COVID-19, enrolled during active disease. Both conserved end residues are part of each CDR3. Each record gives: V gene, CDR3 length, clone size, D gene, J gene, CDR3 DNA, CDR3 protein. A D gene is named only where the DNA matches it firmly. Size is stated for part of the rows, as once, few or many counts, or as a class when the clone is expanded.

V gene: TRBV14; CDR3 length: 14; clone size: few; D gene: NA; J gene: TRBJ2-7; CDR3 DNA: TGTGCCAGCAGCCAAGCTCTCGTCTCCTACGAGCAGTACTTC; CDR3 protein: CASSQALVSYEQYF
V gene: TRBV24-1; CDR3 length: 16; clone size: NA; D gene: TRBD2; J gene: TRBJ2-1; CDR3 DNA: TGTGCCACCAGCGCTTTCCTAGCGGGAGGGCCCAGTGAGCAGTTCTTC; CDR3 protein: CATSAFLAGGPSEQFF
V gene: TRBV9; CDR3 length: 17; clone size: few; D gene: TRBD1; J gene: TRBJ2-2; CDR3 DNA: TGTGCCAGCAGCGATCGGGACAGGGGCCTGGGGACCGGGGAGCTGTTTTTT; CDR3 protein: CASSDRDRGLGTGELFF
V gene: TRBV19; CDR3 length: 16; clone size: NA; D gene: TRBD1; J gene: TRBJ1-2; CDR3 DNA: TGTGCCAGTAGTATAGATTATTGGGGCAGGGGGCATGGCTACACCTTC; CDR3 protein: CASSIDYWGRGHGYTF
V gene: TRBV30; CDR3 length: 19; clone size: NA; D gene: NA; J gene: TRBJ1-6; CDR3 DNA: TGTGCCTGGAGTGTAAAGTCTTCGCCAGGGCCTGGGGATAATTCACCCCTCCACTTT; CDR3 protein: CAWSVKSSPGPGDNSPLHF
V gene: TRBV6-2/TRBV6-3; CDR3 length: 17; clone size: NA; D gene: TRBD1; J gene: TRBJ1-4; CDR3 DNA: TGTGCCAGCAGTTACCAGACAGGGGGCGAAGAACGTGAAAAACTGTTTTTT; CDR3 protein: CASSYQTGGEEREKLFF
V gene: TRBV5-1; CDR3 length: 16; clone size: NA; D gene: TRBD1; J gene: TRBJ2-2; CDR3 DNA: TGCGCCAGCAGCCGAAACAGGGGCGCGAACACCGGGGAGCTGTTTTTT; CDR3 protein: CASSRNRGANTGELFF
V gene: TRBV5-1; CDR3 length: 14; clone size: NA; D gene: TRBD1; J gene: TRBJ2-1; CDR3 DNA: TGCGCCAGCAGCTCGGACAGGGGAGAGAATGAGCAGTTCTTC; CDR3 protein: CASSSDRGENEQFF
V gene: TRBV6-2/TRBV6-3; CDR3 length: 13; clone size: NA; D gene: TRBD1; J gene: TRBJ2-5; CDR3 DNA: TGTGCCAGCAGTTGGACAGGCGATCGGACCCAGTACTTC; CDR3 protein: CASSWTGDRTQYF
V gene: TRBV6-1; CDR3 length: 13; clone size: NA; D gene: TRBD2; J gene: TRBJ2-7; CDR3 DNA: TGTGCCAGCAGTGAGGAGCGGGGGGCCCCGCAGTACTTC; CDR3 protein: CASSEERGAPQYF
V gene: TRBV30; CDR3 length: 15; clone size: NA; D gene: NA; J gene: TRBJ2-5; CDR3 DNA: TGTGCCTGGAGTGTAGGGGCGACCGCTGGGGAGACCCAGTACTTC; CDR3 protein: CAWSVGATAGETQYF
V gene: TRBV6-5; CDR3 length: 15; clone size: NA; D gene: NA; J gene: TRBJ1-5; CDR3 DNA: TGTGCCAGCAGACCGCAGGTATATAGCAATCAGCCCCAGCATTTT; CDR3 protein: CASRPQVYSNQPQHF
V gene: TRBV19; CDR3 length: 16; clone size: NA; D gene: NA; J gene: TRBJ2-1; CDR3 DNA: TGTGCCAGTAGTATTTCTCGAGCGCCGGGTGGCAATGAGCAGTTCTTC; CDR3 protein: CASSISRAPGGNEQFF
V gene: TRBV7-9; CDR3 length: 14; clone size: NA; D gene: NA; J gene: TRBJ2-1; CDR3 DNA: TGTGCCAGCAGCTTAGTTCGGGATGGGAATGAGCAGTTCTTC; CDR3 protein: CASSLVRDGNEQFF
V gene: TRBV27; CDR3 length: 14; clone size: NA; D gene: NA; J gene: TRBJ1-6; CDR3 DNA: TGTGCCAGCTCAACCCGGGTAGTTGGCTCACCCCTCCACTTT; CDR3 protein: CASSTRVVGSPLHF
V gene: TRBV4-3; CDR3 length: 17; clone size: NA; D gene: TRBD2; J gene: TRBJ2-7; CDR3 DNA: TGCGCCAGCAGCCAAGGTCCGGGAGGGCCCGTCTCCTACGAGCAGTACTTC; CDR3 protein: CASSQGPGGPVSYEQYF
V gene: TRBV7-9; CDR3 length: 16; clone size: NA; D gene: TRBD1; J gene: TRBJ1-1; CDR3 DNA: TGTGCCAGCAGCTTAGACAGGGGCTGGCGGAACACTGAAGCTTTCTTT; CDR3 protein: CASSLDRGWRNTEAFF
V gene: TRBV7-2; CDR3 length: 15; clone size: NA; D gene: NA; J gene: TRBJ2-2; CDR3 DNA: TGTGCCAGCAGCTTATCCAACGGGAACACCGGGGAGCTGTTTTTT; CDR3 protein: CASSLSNGNTGELFF
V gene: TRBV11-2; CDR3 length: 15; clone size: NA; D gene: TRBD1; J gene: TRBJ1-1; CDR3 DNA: TGTGCCAGCAGCTTAGACCGGGACAGGGCTACTGAAGCTTTCTTT; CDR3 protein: CASSLDRDRATEAFF
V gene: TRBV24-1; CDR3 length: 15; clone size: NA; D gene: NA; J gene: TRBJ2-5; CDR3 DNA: TGTGCCACCAGTGCCTCCAAGGGGCAAAAAGAGACCCAGTACTTC; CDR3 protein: CATSASKGQKETQYF
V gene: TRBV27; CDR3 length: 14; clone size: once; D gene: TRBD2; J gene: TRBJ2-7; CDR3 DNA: TGTGCCAGCAGTTTATTTCCTAGCGGATACGAGCAGTACTTC; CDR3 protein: CASSLFPSGYEQYF
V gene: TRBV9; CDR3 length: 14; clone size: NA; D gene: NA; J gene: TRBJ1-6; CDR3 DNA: TGTGCCAGCAGCGCGGGTATTCACAATTCACCCCTCCACTTT; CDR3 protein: CASSAGIHNSPLHF
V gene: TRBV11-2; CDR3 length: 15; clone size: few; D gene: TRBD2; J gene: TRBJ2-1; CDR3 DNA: TGTGCCAGCAGCTTCGGGACTAGGACGAGCGATGAGCAGTTCTTC; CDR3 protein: CASSFGTRTSDEQFF
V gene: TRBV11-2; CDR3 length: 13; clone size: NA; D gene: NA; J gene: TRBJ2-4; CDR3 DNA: TGTGCCAGCAGCTTAGTTGCGGTGGGCATTCAGTACTTC; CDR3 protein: CASSLVAVGIQYF
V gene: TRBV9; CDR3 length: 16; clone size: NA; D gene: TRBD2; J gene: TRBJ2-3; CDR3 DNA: TGTGCCAGCAGCCTACTAGCGGGACCTAGGGAAGATACGCAGTATTTT; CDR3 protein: CASSLLAGPREDTQYF
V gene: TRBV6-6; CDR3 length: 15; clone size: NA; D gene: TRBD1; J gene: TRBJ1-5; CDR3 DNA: TGTGCCAGCAGTATAACAGGGGTCCGGGGTCAGCCCCAGCATTTT; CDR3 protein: CASSITGVRGQPQHF
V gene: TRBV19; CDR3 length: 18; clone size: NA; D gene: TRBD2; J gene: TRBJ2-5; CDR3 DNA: TGTGCCAGTAGAACGAGACTAGCGGGGGAAGCTTTAGGAGAGACCCAGTACTTC; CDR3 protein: CASRTRLAGEALGETQYF
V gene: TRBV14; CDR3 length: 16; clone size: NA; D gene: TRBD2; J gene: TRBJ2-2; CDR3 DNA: TGTGCCAGCAGCCGCCGACTAGCGGGAGGTCGCGGGGAGCTGTTTTTT; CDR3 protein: CASSRRLAGGRGELFF
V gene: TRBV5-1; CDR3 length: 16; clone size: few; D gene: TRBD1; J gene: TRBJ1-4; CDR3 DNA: TGCGCCAGCAGGTCGGGACAGGGTCGGCCTAATGAAAAACTGTTTTTT; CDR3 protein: CASRSGQGRPNEKLFF
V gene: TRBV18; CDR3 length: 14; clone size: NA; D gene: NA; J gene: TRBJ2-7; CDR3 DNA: TGTGCCAGCTCACCACTAGCGGAAGCATACGAGCAGTACTTC; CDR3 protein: CASSPLAEAYEQYF
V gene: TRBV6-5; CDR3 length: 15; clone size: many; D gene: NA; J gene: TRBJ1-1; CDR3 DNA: TGTGCCAGCAGTTACCGAGGTGTACAGGGTTCTGAAGCTTTCTTT; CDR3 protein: CASSYRGVQGSEAFF
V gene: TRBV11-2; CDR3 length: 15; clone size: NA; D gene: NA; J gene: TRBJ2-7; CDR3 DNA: TGTGCCAGCAGCTTATCCACAGGGATCCCTTCCGAGCAGTACTTC; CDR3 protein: CASSLSTGIPSEQYF
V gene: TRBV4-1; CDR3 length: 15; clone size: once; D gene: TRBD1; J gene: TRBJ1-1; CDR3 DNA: TGCGCCAGCAGCCAAGCCGGGACAGGGCCAACACCGGCTTTCTTT; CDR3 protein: CASSQAGTGPTPAFF
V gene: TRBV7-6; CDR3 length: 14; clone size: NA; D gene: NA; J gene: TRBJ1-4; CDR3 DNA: TGTGCCAGCAGCCGGACAGTGAACGTGGAAAAACTGTTTTTT; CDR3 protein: CASSRTVNVEKLFF
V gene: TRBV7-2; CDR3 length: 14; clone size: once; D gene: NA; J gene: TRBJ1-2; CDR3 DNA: TGTGCCAGCACCCTCAGGCAGGGAGGCTATGGCTACACCTTC; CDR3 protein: CASTLRQGGYGYTF
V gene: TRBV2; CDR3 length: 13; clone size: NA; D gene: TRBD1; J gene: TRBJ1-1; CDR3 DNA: TGTGCCAGCGGAACAGGGGTAAGGTCTGAAGCTTTCTTT; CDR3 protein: CASGTGVRSEAFF
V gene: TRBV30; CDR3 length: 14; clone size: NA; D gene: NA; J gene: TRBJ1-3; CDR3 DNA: TGTGCCTGGAGTGAACGGAGCTCTGGAAACACCATATATTTT; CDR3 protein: CAWSERSSGNTIYF
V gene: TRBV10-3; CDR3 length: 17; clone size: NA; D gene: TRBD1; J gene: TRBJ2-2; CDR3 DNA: TGTGCCATCAGTGAAGGGGGGACAGGGCTGGGGACCGGGGAGCTGTTTTTT; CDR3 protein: CAISEGGTGLGTGELFF
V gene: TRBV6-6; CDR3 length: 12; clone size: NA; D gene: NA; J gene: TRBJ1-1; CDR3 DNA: TGTGCCACCTCTGTAAATCCCGCTGAAGCTTTCTTT; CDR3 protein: CATSVNPAEAFF
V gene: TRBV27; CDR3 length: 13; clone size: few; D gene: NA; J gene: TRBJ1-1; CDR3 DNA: TGTGCCAGCAGTTTTCGGCGGCCGGGGGAAGCTTTCTTT; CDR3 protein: CASSFRRPGEAFF
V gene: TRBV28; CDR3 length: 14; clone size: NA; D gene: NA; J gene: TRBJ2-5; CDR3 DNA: TGTGCCAGCAACTCCCCCCCGATACAAGAGACCCAGTACTTC; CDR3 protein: CASNSPPIQETQYF
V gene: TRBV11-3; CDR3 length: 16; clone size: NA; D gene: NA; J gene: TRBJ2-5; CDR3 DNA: TGTGCCAGCAGCTTAGGGAGACGTCTGCCCGGAGAGACCCAGTACTTC; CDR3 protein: CASSLGRRLPGETQYF
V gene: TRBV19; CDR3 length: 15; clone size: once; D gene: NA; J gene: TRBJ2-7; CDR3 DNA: TGTGCCAGTAGTATAAAACGGGAGCTGGGGTACGAGCAGTACTTC; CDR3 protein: CASSIKRELGYEQYF
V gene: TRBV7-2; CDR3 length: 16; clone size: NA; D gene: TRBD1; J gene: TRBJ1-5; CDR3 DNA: TGTGCCAGCAGCCATCGGACAGGGCGGAGCAATCAGCCCCAGCATTTT; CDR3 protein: CASSHRTGRSNQPQHF
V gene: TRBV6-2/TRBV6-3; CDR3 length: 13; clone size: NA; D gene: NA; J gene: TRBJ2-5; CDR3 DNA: TGTGCCAGCAGTTACAATGGACAGACCCCGGGGTACTTC; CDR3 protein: CASSYNGQTPGYF
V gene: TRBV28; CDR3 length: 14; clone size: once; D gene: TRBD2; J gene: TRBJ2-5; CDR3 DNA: TGTGCCAGCAGTATATACCCCGGGGGGGAGACCCAGTACTTC; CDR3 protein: CASSIYPGGETQYF
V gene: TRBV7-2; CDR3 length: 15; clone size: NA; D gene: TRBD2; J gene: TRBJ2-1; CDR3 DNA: TGTGCCAGCGTACGGACTAGCGGAGCCTACAATGAGCAGTTCTTC; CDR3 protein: CASVRTSGAYNEQFF